The rows below give T cell receptor beta chains drawn from one sample of a study of cytomegalovirus exposure and HLA in healthy donors. Produced via immunoSEQ multiplex PCR; TCRdb's table is partial and in-frame only. The repertoire has about 190,000 clones, about nine tenths of them found once; the top ten carry over 1%. Sequenced input: PBMCs. Every receptor here comes from a man aged 25 to 40 in good health and CMV-seronegative. Each CDR3 is given with its conserved first and last residue. D genes are given only for firm matches. Rows give clone size only sometimes, using once, few, many, or a class for an expanded clone.

TRBV28	TRBJ2-7	NA	NA	CASSLDKLYEQYF	TGTGCCAGCAGTTTGGACAAGCTCTACGAGCAGTACTTC
TRBV28	TRBJ1-2	NA	NA	CASMEGSRKSHGYTF	TGTGCCAGCATGGAGGGTAGCCGAAAGAGTCATGGCTACACCTTC
TRBV29-1	TRBJ2-2	TRBD2	NA	CSVVAGTNTGELFF	TGCAGCGTGGTAGCGGGAACGAACACCGGGGAGCTGTTTTTT
TRBV2	TRBJ2-5	TRBD2	NA	CASNKRGKTQYF	TGTGCCAGCAACAAGCGGGGGAAGACCCAGTACTTC
TRBV27	TRBJ2-2	TRBD2	NA	CASSPTGLAGGPRTGELFF	TGTGCCAGCAGTCCGACCGGACTAGCGGGAGGGCCGAGGACCGGGGAGCTGTTTTTT
TRBV27	TRBJ1-4	NA	NA	CASSLSYGLEGSNEKLFF	TGTGCCAGCAGTTTATCATACGGGCTGGAGGGGTCTAATGAAAAACTGTTTTTT
TRBV4-1	TRBJ1-1	NA	NA	CASSQDTRARGTEAFF	TGCGCCAGCAGCCAAGATACCCGGGCGCGGGGCACTGAAGCTTTCTTT
TRBV21-1	TRBJ1-2	NA	NA	CASSNRKTGERDYGYTF	TGTGCCAGCAGCAACCGCAAGACAGGGGAGCGGGACTATGGCTACACCTTC
TRBV10-1	TRBJ2-1	TRBD2	NA	CASSESKPGGQFF	TGCGCCAGCAGTGAGTCAAAACCGGGAGGGCAGTTCTTC
TRBV4-1	TRBJ1-5	NA	NA	CASSQGWAFGNQPQHF	TGCGCCAGCAGCCAAGGTTGGGCATTCGGCAATCAGCCCCAGCATTTT
TRBV6-6	TRBJ2-3	NA	NA	CASRSIAGDTQYF	TGTGCCAGCAGGTCGATCGCGGGAGATACGCAGTATTTT
TRBV5-6	TRBJ2-1	NA	NA	CASSREGGGSVSYNEQFF	TGTGCCAGCAGCAGAGAGGGTGGCGGTTCCGTCTCCTACAATGAGCAGTTCTTC
TRBV7-2	TRBJ2-2	NA	NA	CASRTFRNTGELFF	TGTGCCAGCAGAACATTCCGGAACACCGGGGAGCTGTTTTTT
TRBV7-9	TRBJ2-5	TRBD1	NA	CASRGTEEETQYF	TGTGCCAGCAGGGGGACAGAAGAAGAGACCCAGTACTTC
TRBV7-2	TRBJ1-2	NA	NA	CASSSVENGYTF	TGTGCCAGCAGTTCGGTGGAGAATGGCTACACCTTC
TRBV19	TRBJ2-1	NA	NA	CASSIGGYNEQFF	TGTGCCAGTAGTATCGGGGGCTACAATGAGCAGTTCTTC
TRBV28	TRBJ2-7	NA	NA	CASSLGQGSYEQYF	TGTGCCAGCAGTTTGGGCCAGGGGAGCTACGAGCAGTACTTC
TRBV5-1	TRBJ1-1	NA	NA	CASSSLGGGTEAFF	TGCGCCAGCAGCTCCCTTGGGGGCGGGACTGAAGCTTTCTTT
TRBV28	TRBJ2-7	TRBD1	few	CASSGPGQGGYEQYF	TGTGCCAGCAGTGGCCCGGGACAGGGGGGTTACGAGCAGTACTTC
TRBV6-5	TRBJ1-5	TRBD1	few	CASSRTGNQPQHF	TGTGCCAGCAGCCGGACAGGGAATCAGCCCCAGCATTTT
TRBV6-5	TRBJ2-7	TRBD1	NA	CASSYGTEYEQYF	TGTGCCAGCAGTTACGGGACAGAATACGAGCAGTACTTC
TRBV7-9	TRBJ1-3	TRBD1	once	CASSFTGDSGNTIYF	TGTGCCAGCAGTTTTACAGGGGACTCTGGAAACACCATATATTTT
TRBV11-2	TRBJ2-7	NA	few	CASRQDSYEQYF	TGTGCCAGCAGACAAGACTCATACGAGCAGTACTTC
TRBV11-3	TRBJ2-5	NA	NA	CASSLDRETQYF	TGTGCCAGCAGCTTAGATCGGGAGACCCAGTACTTC
TRBV9	TRBJ2-7	TRBD1	NA	CASQEGPGTGYYEQYF	TGTGCCAGCCAAGAAGGGCCCGGGACAGGATACTACGAGCAGTACTTC
TRBV7-6	TRBJ1-4	NA	NA	CASSSPGLSAHEKLFF	TGTGCCAGCAGCTCCCCAGGGTTGTCGGCTCATGAAAAACTGTTTTTT
TRBV7-2	TRBJ1-2	NA	NA	CASSLEGAVNYGYTF	TGTGCCAGCAGCTTAGAGGGAGCCGTCAACTATGGCTACACCTTC
TRBV7-9	TRBJ2-2	NA	NA	CASSPNRDTDTGELFF	TGTGCCAGCAGCCCAAATAGGGACACTGACACCGGGGAGCTGTTTTTT
TRBV7-2	TRBJ1-1	NA	NA	CASSHSNTEAFF	TGTGCCAGCAGCCATTCGAACACTGAAGCTTTCTTT
TRBV6-5	TRBJ2-7	NA	once	CASSYSTGDYEQYF	TGTGCCAGCAGTTACTCGACAGGAGATTACGAGCAGTACTTC
TRBV10-1	TRBJ1-1	NA	NA	CASSEFKHSFMNTEAFF	TGCGCCAGCAGTGAGTTTAAGCATTCCTTCATGAACACTGAAGCTTTCTTT
TRBV28	TRBJ1-6	NA	NA	CASSPGTLFHF	TGTGCCAGCAGTCCCGGGACACTGTTCCACTTT
TRBV30	TRBJ1-6	TRBD1	NA	CAWSVQFAGQEYSPLHF	TGTGCCTGGAGTGTACAATTCGCAGGACAGGAGTATTCACCCCTCCACTTT
TRBV4-1	TRBJ2-7	NA	NA	CASSHKNSYEQYF	TGCGCCAGCAGCCATAAAAACTCCTACGAGCAGTACTTC
TRBV18	TRBJ2-3	NA	NA	CASSREGGASQATQYF	TGTGCCAGCTCACGCGAAGGGGGAGCCAGTCAGGCTACGCAGTATTTT
TRBV27	TRBJ1-5	NA	NA	CASSLLGRGLGNQPQHF	TGTGCCAGCAGTTTACTTGGGCGCGGGTTAGGCAATCAGCCCCAGCATTTT
TRBV28	TRBJ2-7	NA	few	CASSLGRDSYEQYF	TGTGCCAGCAGTCTGGGCAGGGACTCCTACGAGCAGTACTTC